One and the same sample provided the 20 T cell receptor beta chains below, sequenced in a study of blood T cells in healthy people across ages. Together with a sample-barcoded 5' primer, a J-beta primer mix was included in a second PCR lasting about 7 to 12 cycles. TCRdb re-called the 5' RACE reads through MiXCR, storing one row per CDR3 protein. The profile covers roughly 1.6 million distinct CDR3 sequences, with 34% appearing a single time and roughly 10% taken by the ten largest. The sequenced sample was blood. All receptors derive from a woman in her 30s in good health.

This rearrangement joins TRBV7-2 to TRBJ1-1; D not resolved. This CDR3 region has 14 residues. Germline V gene lookup returns CDR1 SGHTA and CDR2 FQGNSA. The V gene lost 2 bases and the J gene lost 6 bases, with 13 bases spanning the gap. The CDR3 sequence: CASSLKGPGPEAFF. DNA for the CDR3: TGTGCCAGCAGCTTAAAGGGCCCTGGGCCTGAAGCTTTCTTT.

The genes are TRBV6-1 and TRBJ2-1, with D possibly being TRBD1 (7 bases). V dropped 7 bases and J dropped 3 bases, with 19 bases sitting between them. The CDR3 runs to 16 residues. Germline V lookup: CDR1 MNHNS, CDR2 SASEGT. CDR3 protein: CASTHRGQGDYNEQFF. The CDR3 coding sequence is TGTGCCAGCACCCATCGGGGGCAGGGGGACTACAATGAGCAGTTCTTC.

V and J are TRBV7-9 and TRBJ2-1, with 8 bases fitting TRBD1. The length of the CDR3 is 17 residues. The germline V gene has CDR1 SEHNR and CDR2 FQNEAQ (reference sequence). Losses at the gene ends were 5 bases for V and 8 bases for J; bases not matched to a gene: 17. This chain's CDR3 is CASSLGIGQGALDEQFF. CDR3 nucleotide sequence: TGTGCCAGCAGCCTGGGGATTGGCCAGGGGGCATTGGATGAGCAGTTCTTC.

The chain carries TRBV20-1 and TRBJ2-1; D may match TRBD1 or TRBD2 (7 bases each). This CDR3 has 14 amino acids. With 2 bases removed from V and 6 bases from J, the gap between germline ends came to 14 bases. The germline V gene has CDR1 DFQATT and CDR2 SNEGSKA (reference sequence). CDR3 amino acids: CSARQGGSGNEQFF. DNA for the CDR3: TGCAGTGCTAGACAGGGGGGGTCCGGCAATGAGCAGTTCTTC.

The J gene is TRBJ1-1, the V gene TRBV6-1; unclear D gene. The germline gives CDR1 MNHNS, CDR2 SASEGT. The CDR3 length is 16 residues. Trimming removed 0 bases from V and 0 bases from J, with 11 bases in between. For the CDR3, the DNA is TGTGCCAGCAGTGAAGCACCCCGCCCCGTGAACACTGAAGCTTTCTTT. This sequence encodes CASSEAPRPVNTEAFF.

This clonotype was observed a few times. The chain couples TRBV3-1 to TRBJ2-3; the match to TRBD2 covers 8 bases. Germline loops: CDR1 LGHDT, CDR2 YNNKEL (reference sequence). J was trimmed by 6 bases and V by 0 bases; bases with no gene match: 11. The CDR3 is 17 amino acids. The CDR3 is CASSQEGGSGTLDTQYF. CDR3 DNA sequence: TGTGCCAGCAGCCAAGAGGGTGGTAGCGGGACGTTGGATACGCAGTATTTT.

This clonotype was counted many times. The CDR3 coding sequence is TGTGCCAGCAGCTTCAAATCTGGGGCCAACGTCCTGACTTTC. This sequence encodes CASSFKSGANVLTF. This chain connects TRBV27 to TRBJ2-6; D is uncertain. The V gene's germline CDR1 is MNHEY and CDR2 SMNVEV (reference sequence). The CDR3 sequence is 14 residues long. The germline V and J ends were trimmed by 6 bases and 1 base, with 7 bases remaining between them.

The V call is TRBV28, the J call TRBJ1-2; D remains ambiguous. The ends were cut back, 3 bases at V and 4 bases at J, with 9 bases in the middle. The CDR3 length is 13 residues. Germline V CDR1 and CDR2: MDHEN, SYDVKM. CDR3 protein: CASSFPPTYGYTF. In DNA, the CDR3 is TGTGCCAGCAGTTTCCCCCCCACCTATGGCTACACCTTC.

The chain employs TRBV28 and TRBJ2-1, with 7 nucleotides matching TRBD2. The V gene's germline CDR1 is MDHEN and CDR2 SYDVKM. Unmatched junction bases numbered 19, after V lost 7 bases and J lost 13 bases. The CDR3 runs to 15 residues. The CDR3 coding sequence is TGTGCCAGCACCACCGGGGAGGGGCTCCAAGAGACCCAGTTCTTC. This codes for CASTTGEGLQETQFF.

In regard to this clonotype: This may come from a read error, since a much larger clone is one base off. The chain joins TRBV29-1 to TRBJ1-2; perhaps TRBD1 as D (6 bases). Germline V gene data show CDR1 as SQVTM and CDR2 as ANQGSEA. This CDR3 comprises 13 residues. V was shortened by 5 bases and J by 10 bases, with 20 bases between the two germline ends. In DNA form, the CDR3 reads TGCAGCGTTCGTGGGCAGGGGTCCTTTGACTACACCTTC. Residues: CSVRGQGSFDYTF.

This clonotype was counted many times. The genes are TRBV4-1 and TRBJ2-7; D is undetermined. The CDR3 loop spans 14 amino acids. Trimming pared 0 bases from V and 6 bases from J, leaving 12 bases between. From germline, CDR1 is MGHRA and CDR2 YSYEKL. The CDR3 loop is CASSQDPRAGEQYF. The CDR3 nucleotides read TGCGCCAGCAGCCAAGATCCACGTGCCGGCGAGCAGTACTTC.

The chain carries TRBV25-1 and TRBJ2-1; the match to TRBD2 covers 7 bases. This CDR3 is 17 amino acids long. From germline, CDR1 is MGHDK and CDR2 SYGVNS. The J segment lost 7 bases and the V segment lost 4 bases, leaving 16 bases of the junction unmatched. This chain's CDR3 is CASSVGRGVKIQNEQFF. DNA of the CDR3: TGTGCCAGCAGTGTGGGTCGGGGGGTGAAAATCCAGAATGAGCAGTTCTTC.

The chain has TRBV10-1 and TRBJ2-7; D may be TRBD1 (6 bases). This CDR3 has 14 amino acids. Germline lookup yields CDR1 WNHNN and CDR2 SYGVQD (reference sequence). V was shortened by 4 bases and J by 1 base, with 11 bases between the two germline ends. In DNA, the CDR3 is TGCGCCAGCAGTGTAAGGGGGAATTCCTACGAGCAGTACTTC. It yields the protein CASSVRGNSYEQYF.

V is TRBV24-1 and J is TRBJ2-1; TRBD2 aligns across 7 bases. V was clipped by 5 bases and J by 3 bases; unmatched bases: 12. CDR3 length: 17 residues. Germline loops: CDR1 KGHDR, CDR2 SFDVKD. CDR3 protein: CATSGSAEASGYNEQFF. The CDR3 nucleotides read TGTGCCACCAGTGGCTCAGCGGAAGCTAGCGGCTACAATGAGCAGTTCTTC.

This clonotype was counted at least ten times. This rearrangement joins TRBV5-1 to TRBJ2-7; 12 bases are shared with TRBD2. J was trimmed by 5 bases and V by 7 bases; bases with no gene match: 7. Looked up from germline, CDR1 is SGHRS and CDR2 is YFSETQ. This CDR3 comprises 14 residues. This CDR3 is CASGEWTSGDEQYF. CDR3 bases: TGCGCCAGCGGGGAATGGACTAGCGGGGACGAGCAGTACTTC. Filled out from reference TRBV5-1 and TRBJ2-7, the complete variable domain reads KAGVTQTPRYLIKTRGQQVTLSCSPISGHRSVSWYQQTPGQGLQFLFEYFSETQRNKGNFPGRFSGRQFSNSRSEMNVSTLELGDSALYLCASGEWTSGDEQYFGPGTRLTVT.

About this clonotype: A read error may account for a junction end that differs from germline. The V gene is TRBV6-2 or TRBV6-3, the J gene TRBJ1-5; D remains unclear. The CDR3 consists of 14 residues. Germline loops: CDR1 MNHEY, CDR2 SVGEGT. This CDR3 is CACSYRGQDQPQHF. CDR3 nucleotides: TGTGCCTGCAGTTATCGAGGGCAGGATCAGCCCCAGCATTTT.

J is TRBJ2-5 and V is TRBV13; D may be TRBD1 or TRBD2 (5 bases each). CDR3 size: 13 residues. The V and J ends lost 2 bases and 11 bases respectively, with 15 bases between them. In germline, CDR1 is PRHDT, CDR2 FYEKMQ (reference sequence). CDR3 sequence: CASSLIVEGKQYF. The CDR3 coding sequence is TGTGCCAGCAGCTTAATCGTTGAGGGGAAACAGTACTTC.

The chain combines TRBV5-1 with TRBJ2-7; TRBD1 matches 8 bases. CDR1 SGHRS and CDR2 YFSETQ come from the germline V gene. There are 15 residues in the CDR3. With V trimmed by 3 bases and J by 2 bases, 7 bases remained unmatched. Written as DNA, the CDR3 is TGCGCCAGCAGCTACCCGGACAGGGCCACCTACGAGCAGTACTTC. Translation gives CASSYPDRATYEQYF.

The CDR3 loop reads CASSVDLGDQPQHF. The DNA of the CDR3 is TGTGCCAGCAGCGTGGACCTAGGAGATCAGCCCCAGCATTTT. V is TRBV5-5 and J is TRBJ1-5, with no clear D. With 4 bases removed from V and 5 bases from J, the gap between germline ends came to 13 bases. Germline CDR1 reads SGHKS; CDR2 reads YYEKEE (reference sequence). This CDR3 spans 14 amino acids. Filled out from reference TRBV5-5 and TRBJ1-5, the complete variable domain reads DAGVTQSPTHLIKTRGQQVTLRCSPISGHKSVSWYQQVLGQGPQFIFQYYEKEERGRGNFPDRFSARQFPNYSSELNVNALLLGDSALYLCASSVDLGDQPQHFGDGTRLSIL.

This sequence joins TRBV12-3 or TRBV12-4 and TRBJ2-5; the match to TRBD1 covers 7 bases. CDR3 length: 15 residues. The V gene end was trimmed by 6 bases and the J gene end by 5 bases; junction bases not matched to a gene: 12. The DNA for the CDR3 is TGTGCCAGCAGCCGTGAGACAGGGTGGAGGGAGACCCAGTACTTC. It yields the protein CASSRETGWRETQYF.